What follows are 29 T cell receptor beta chains derived from one specimen sequenced in a study of cytomegalovirus exposure and HLA in healthy donors. The PCR used 60 Vbeta and 13 Jbeta primers. The table came from immunoSEQ multiplex PCR; TCRdb's copy has only in-frame clones and leaves some out. Here the sample spans some 57,000 clones, about 81% being singletons. The sample was PBMCs. The receptors come from a woman aged 25-40 years in good health and CMV-seronegative.

The J gene is TRBJ2-3, the V gene TRBV7-2; 7 bases agree with TRBD1. CDR1 and CDR2 (germline): SGHTA, FQGNSA. There are 14 residues in the CDR3. Germline trimming cut 4 bases from V and 8 bases from J; bases unmatched to any gene: 9. The CDR3 region is CASSSDQQGVTQYF. The CDR3 DNA follows: TGTGCCAGCAGCTCGGACCAGCAGGGGGTTACGCAGTATTTT. Full variable domain (missing parts from reference TRBV7-2 and TRBJ2-3): GAGVSQSPSNKVTEKGKDVELRCDPISGHTALYWYRQSLGQGLEFLIYFQGNSAPDKSGLPSDRFSAERTGGSVSTLTIQRTQQEDSAVYLCASSSDQQGVTQYFGPGTRLTVL.

J is TRBJ1-2 and V is TRBV28; 8 nucleotides agree with TRBD1. This CDR3 is built from 10 residues. Trimming cost V 10 bases and J 7 bases; bases outside gene matches: 2. Germline CDR1 and CDR2: MDHEN and SYDVKM. The CDR3 DNA is TGTGCCACAACAGGGGGTGGCTACACCTTC. Protein product: CATTGGGYTF.

This sequence joins TRBV28 and TRBJ2-5; 8 bases agree with TRBD2. Judging by the DNA end, TRBJ2-7 fits better; the J call may be wrong. Germline V gives CDR1 MDHEN, CDR2 SYDVKM. The CDR3 runs to 13 residues. Here the CDR3 DNA reads TGTGCCAGCAGGACGGGAGGGTCCTACGAGCAGTACTTC. Encoded protein: CASRTGGSYEQYF.

This clone showed up just a few times. The chain recombines TRBV19 with TRBJ1-1, with a tentative D call TRBD1 (6 bases). The CDR3 consists of 15 residues. CDR1 is LNHDA, CDR2 SQIVND, per germline (reference sequence). V was pared by 8 bases and J by 1 base, with 17 bases between. The CDR3 region is CASLTPQGKNTEAFF. In DNA, the CDR3 is TGTGCCAGTCTTACACCTCAGGGGAAGAACACTGAAGCTTTCTTT.

The chain links TRBV5-1 to TRBJ2-2; 9 bases match TRBD2. Germline lookup yields CDR1 SGHRS and CDR2 YFSETQ. The CDR3 sequence is 17 residues long. Trimming cost V 4 bases and J 4 bases; bases outside gene matches: 11. CDR3 protein: CASSPGAELAGTGELFF. CDR3 nucleotide sequence: TGCGCCAGCAGCCCTGGGGCGGAACTAGCGGGCACCGGGGAGCTGTTTTTT.

This chain links TRBV30 with TRBJ2-1, with 9 nucleotides matching TRBD1. CDR1 and CDR2 from the germline V gene are GTSNPN and SVGIG (reference sequence). Trimming removed 1 base from V and 2 bases from J; junction bases left unmatched: 3. The CDR3 loop spans 15 amino acids. CDR3 nucleotides: TGTGCCTGGAGTGGGGACAGGGAAACCTACAATGAGCAGTTCTTC. It encodes CAWSGDRETYNEQFF. The full variable domain, with the rest looked up from reference TRBV30 and TRBJ2-1, is SQTIHQWPATLVQPVGSPLSLECTVEGTSNPNLYWYRQAAGRGLQLLFYSVGIGQISSEVPQNLSASRPQDRQFILSSKKLLLSDSGFYLCAWSGDRETYNEQFFGPGTRLTVL.

The chain links TRBV6-5 to TRBJ2-7; 8 positions match TRBD1. CDR3 length equals 11 residues. Germline lookup yields CDR1 MNHEY and CDR2 SVGAGI. Trimming cost V 8 bases and J 4 bases; bases outside gene matches: 1. CDR3 in DNA: TGTGCCAGCGGGACAGGTTACGAGCAGTACTTC. This gives the protein CASGTGYEQYF.

The DNA for the CDR3 is TGTGCCAGCAGCTTAGGTAGCGGGAAATCCTCCTACGAGCAGTACTTC. This codes for CASSLGSGKSSYEQYF. This chain links TRBV11-3 with TRBJ2-7; 8 nucleotides align to TRBD2. The CDR3 is 16 residues long. V was clipped by 1 base and J by 0 bases; unmatched bases: 5. CDR1 and CDR2 (germline): SGHNT, YENEEA.

The genes are TRBV28 and TRBJ2-1, with a weak D call TRBD2 (6 bases). V shed 0 bases and J shed 4 bases, with 10 bases lying between them. The CDR3 is 15 amino acids. Germline lookup yields CDR1 MDHEN and CDR2 SYDVKM. CDR3 amino acids: CASSLWGGGYNEQFF. The CDR3 DNA reads TGTGCCAGCAGTTTATGGGGGGGAGGTTACAATGAGCAGTTCTTC.

The sample holds a few counts of this clone. V and J are TRBV7-2 and TRBJ2-1; 11 bases are a match to TRBD2. The germline gives CDR1 SGHTA, CDR2 FQGNSA. This CDR3 is built from 15 residues. With V trimmed by 5 bases and J by 5 bases, 5 bases remained unmatched. The CDR3 DNA follows: TGTGCCAGCAGCCTCAGACTAGCGGGAAACAATGAGCAGTTCTTC. Translated: CASSLRLAGNNEQFF.

The chain combines TRBV12-5 with TRBJ1-5, with TRBD1 identical over 8 bases. Germline lookup yields CDR1 LGHNT and CDR2 FRNRAP. Trimming removed 6 bases from V and 4 bases from J; junction bases left unmatched: 5. CDR3 size: 14 residues. The chain's CDR3 is CASGWTGQNQPQHF. In nucleotides, the CDR3 is TGTGCTAGTGGATGGACAGGGCAAAATCAGCCCCAGCATTTT.

The CDR3 DNA follows: TGCGCCAGCAGCTTGGCTAGCGGGAACTCCCTGGCCGGGGAGCTGTTTTTT. Encoded protein: CASSLASGNSLAGELFF. V and J are TRBV5-1 and TRBJ2-2; TRBD2 matches 9 bases. Germline loops: CDR1 SGHRS, CDR2 YFSETQ. This CDR3 is 17 amino acids long. Trimming removed 0 bases from V and 6 bases from J; junction bases left unmatched: 9.

This sequence joins TRBV6-5 and TRBJ1-5, with 7 bases aligning to TRBD1. The CDR3 runs 13 residues. Germline CDR1 is MNHEY and CDR2 is SVGAGI. J gave up 5 bases and V 3 bases, and 1 base lay outside the gene matches. In DNA form, the CDR3 reads TGTGCCAGCAGTTATCAGGGGGATCAGCCCCAGCATTTT. It is translated as CASSYQGDQPQHF.

The rearrangement joins TRBV30 to TRBJ2-3; 15 positions agree with TRBD2. Germline CDR1 GTSNPN, CDR2 SVGIG (reference sequence). The CDR3 totals 17 residues. Trimming took 2 bases from V and 2 from J; bases not matched to a gene: 5. CDR3 region: CAWSPGLAGGITDTQYF. The CDR3 DNA sequence: TGTGCCTGGAGTCCGGGACTAGCGGGAGGAATCACAGATACGCAGTATTTT.

V is TRBV15 and J is TRBJ2-7; tentatively, D is TRBD2 (7 bases). Germline V gene data show CDR1 as LNHNV and CDR2 as YYDKDF (reference sequence). V was trimmed by 8 bases and J by 2 bases, leaving 13 bases between them. The CDR3 has 13 residues. CDR3 region: CATRGDNTYEQYF. Written as DNA, the CDR3 is TGTGCCACCCGGGGGGACAACACCTACGAGCAGTACTTC.

CDR3 in amino acids: CASRALDAGDGEQFF. DNA of the CDR3: TGCGCCAGCAGGGCCCTAGACGCGGGAGACGGTGAGCAGTTCTTC. The chain combines TRBV10-2 with TRBJ2-1; 7 bases agree with TRBD2. V was pared by 6 bases and J by 9 bases, with 14 bases of the junction left unmatched. The CDR3 consists of 15 residues. Germline V CDR1 and CDR2: WSHSY, SAAADI.

There are a few counts of this clone. The chain combines TRBV5-5 with TRBJ1-1, with 11 bases aligning to TRBD1. Germline V gene data show CDR1 as SGHKS and CDR2 as YYEKEE (reference sequence). The CDR3 consists of 14 residues. After removal of 0 bases from V and 10 bases from J, the junction contained 5 bases not matched to a gene. For the CDR3, the DNA is TGTGCCAGCAGCTTGGGGACAGGGGGCGGGGGAGCTTTCTTT. It yields the protein CASSLGTGGGGAFF.

The chain is built from TRBV11-2 and TRBJ1-6, with D hard to call. In germline, CDR1 is SGHAT, CDR2 FQNNGV. V was trimmed by 1 base and J by 3 bases, leaving 10 bases between them. The CDR3 contains 16 residues. CDR3 bases: TGTGCCAGCAGCTTAGGGGTAACAGACTATAATTCACCCCTCCACTTT. Amino acid sequence: CASSLGVTDYNSPLHF.

The chain combines TRBV7-9 with TRBJ1-1; D possibly corresponds to TRBD1 (6 bases). Trimming removed 3 bases at V and 5 bases at J, with 13 bases between. The CDR3 consists of 14 residues. The germline V gene has CDR1 SEHNR and CDR2 FQNEAQ (reference sequence). The CDR3 sequence is CASSFNTGQTEAFF. CDR3 DNA sequence: TGTGCCAGCAGCTTTAATACAGGGCAAACTGAAGCTTTCTTT.

The CDR3 DNA follows: TGTGCCTGGACTCCGGGAAATGCATACGAGCAGTACGTC. Translation: CAWTPGNAYEQYV. V usage is TRBV30 and J usage is TRBJ2-7; the D gene is possibly TRBD2 (5 bases). Trimming pared 4 bases from V and 4 bases from J, leaving 14 bases between. From germline, CDR1 is GTSNPN and CDR2 SVGIG (reference sequence). The CDR3 covers 13 residues.

The V and J genes are TRBV7-7 and TRBJ2-5; a possible D gene is TRBD1 (6 bases). The V end was cut by 1 base, the J end by 4 bases, with 16 bases between. The V gene's germline CDR1 is SSHAT and CDR2 FNYEAQ (reference sequence). CDR3 length: 16 amino acids. This CDR3 reads CASSLERTALGETQYF. DNA of the CDR3: TGTGCCAGCAGCTTAGAAAGGACAGCTCTAGGAGAGACCCAGTACTTC.

The V gene is TRBV28, the J gene TRBJ2-5; D call uncertain. From germline, CDR1 is MDHEN and CDR2 SYDVKM. The CDR3 is 11 residues long. Trimming left V 7 bases short and J 0 bases short, with 3 bases between. In DNA form, the CDR3 reads TGTGCCAGCACTAACCAAGAGACCCAGTACTTC. Its protein is CASTNQETQYF.

The rearrangement joins TRBV5-6 to TRBJ1-6, with no clear D. The V end was cut by 0 bases, the J end by 4 bases, with 8 bases between. CDR1 SGHDT and CDR2 YYEEEE come from the germline V gene. This CDR3 spans 15 amino acids. The CDR3 nucleotides read TGTGCCAGCAGCTTGGACCCTCTATATAATTCACCCCTCCACTTT. Protein product: CASSLDPLYNSPLHF.

The chain employs TRBV21-1 and TRBJ2-7; the DNA was not used to check the table's D call, TRBD1. TRBV21-1 is described as a pseudogene. This CDR3 has 13 residues. Written as DNA, the CDR3 is TGTGCCAGCACTATGGGACAGGGGGAAGAGCAGTACGTC. Its protein product is CASTMGQGEEQYV.

About this clone: Other DNA sequences from this sample encode an identical CDR3 as well. The chain joins TRBV27 to TRBJ2-1; 13 nucleotides agree with TRBD2. This CDR3 contains 15 residues. The trim removed 6 bases at V and 7 bases at J, leaving 6 bases unmatched. Germline values: CDR1 MNHEY, CDR2 SMNVEV (reference sequence). The CDR3 DNA reads TGTGCCAGCAGCCCCGGGACTAGCGGGATAAATGAGCAGTTCTTC. This translates into CASSPGTSGINEQFF.

This chain connects TRBV7-6 to TRBJ2-7, with D possibly being TRBD2 (5 bases). V lost 1 base and J lost 0, with 10 bases in between. The V gene's germline CDR1 is SGHVS and CDR2 FNYEAQ. This CDR3 is built from 15 residues. The CDR3 DNA reads as TGTGCCAGCAGCTTAGGGATCGGGAACTCCTACGAGCAGTACTTC. It specifies CASSLGIGNSYEQYF.

The rearrangement links TRBV18 to TRBJ2-5; weak D call: TRBD1 (6 bases). Trimming removed 5 bases from V and 5 bases from J, with 18 bases in between. This CDR3 has 15 residues. CDR1 and CDR2 (germline): KGHSH, LQKENI. In nucleotides, the CDR3 is TGTGCCAGCTCATCCCTTTCAGGGGCTCAGGAGACCCAGTACTTC. Translating it yields CASSSLSGAQETQYF.

This chain uses TRBV30 with TRBJ1-2; 8 bases fit TRBD1. Trimming at V came to 2 bases and at J to 7 bases, leaving 12 bases not matched to a gene. The germline CDR1 and CDR2 sequences are GTSNPN and SVGIG (reference sequence). This CDR3 contains 15 residues. The CDR3 reads CAWSISGTGGCGYTF. The CDR3 bases are TGTGCCTGGAGTATCTCCGGGACAGGCGGTTGTGGCTACACCTTC. Supplemented by reference TRBV30 and TRBJ1-2, the full variable domain reads SQTIHQWPATLVQPVGSPLSLECTVEGTSNPNLYWYRQAAGRGLQLLFYSVGIGQISSEVPQNLSASRPQDRQFILSSKKLLLSDSGFYLCAWSISGTGGCGYTFGSGTRLTVV.

About this clone: Germline is not matched at one junction end, which may reflect a read error. The sample carries other DNA sequences with the same CDR3. The rearrangement joins TRBV10-3 to TRBJ2-2; tentative D call: TRBD1 (6 bases). This CDR3 has 15 residues. CDR1 and CDR2 (germline): ENHRY, SYGVKD. CDR3 coding DNA: TGCGCCATGAACGAGCGCCCACAGGGTGACGGGGAGCTGTTTTTT. It translates to CAMNERPQGDGELFF.